Below, one T cell receptor beta chain is given with its context. Its antigen is as yet unknown. These data come from a study of CD8+CD57+ T cells in acquired aplastic anemia. Study information: Mean DNA quantity obtained from sorted CD4+ and CD8+ cells was about 3 ug. Study-wide findings and caveats: The study found no significant CD8+ Simpson's diversity difference between patients and controls.

It was patients with CD8+CD57+ cell expansion by flow cytometry who were chosen for sequencing. Profiling of TCR beta VDJ combinations and CDR3 sequences used genomic DNA as template. TCRdb re-called the reads through MiXCR, storing one row per CDR3 protein. Of 100,000 to 150,000 distinct CDR3 sequences in the sample, 58% are singletons; the top ten hold approximately 28%. This CDR3 is built from 15 residues. Germline values: CDR1 SQVTM, CDR2 ANQGSEA. Trimming stripped 3 bases from V and 0 bases from J, with 15 bases between. Sequencing was carried out using sorted CD4+, CD8+, or CD8+CD57+ T cells (not recorded which) from PBMCs. The genes are TRBV29-1 and TRBJ2-7; D may be TRBD2 (6 bases). The sequence came from a human donor with aplastic anemia. The CDR3 DNA sequence: TGCAGCGTTGAGCTTATGGGGGGTACCTCCTACGAGCAGTACTTC. As protein: CSVELMGGTSYEQYF.